This T cell receptor (beta chain) was obtained from a study of T-cell memory formation after mild COVID-19. Study at large: Among the donors, TCR clusters were largely specific to each donor.

V lost 5 bases to trimming and J lost 3 bases; unmatched junction nucleotides: 5. The CDR3 loop spans 15 amino acids. TCRdb passed the 5' RACE reads through MiXCR, listing each CDR3 protein once. The sample records fewer than 650,000 distinct CDR3 sequences, 20% to 25% being singletons. This clonotype was obtained from an adult woman who had mild COVID-19 (a few samples of this study predate the infection). Cell type and time point are not known. J is TRBJ2-2 and V is TRBV12-3 or TRBV12-4; the match to TRBD1 covers 8 bases. Sequenced: PBMCs or a T cell subset sorted from them (not recorded which). CDR3 DNA: TGTGCCAGCAGTCCTGGGGACAGGTACACCGGGGAGCTGTTTTTT. Amino acids: CASSPGDRYTGELFF.